This T cell receptor (beta chain) was obtained from a study of blood T cells in healthy people across ages. Primers used in a second PCR of roughly 6 to 11 cycles were a sample-barcoded 5' primer and a J-beta primer mix. TCRdb fed the 5' RACE reads into MiXCR, producing one record per CDR3 protein. The sample lists 1,500,000 or so distinct CDR3 sequences, about 45% occurring once. Ten or more counts support this clonotype. What it binds is unknown. Peripheral blood from each donor was collected in a volume of about 9.9 milliliters. General study points: Estimates based on one million T cells were treated as lower bounds.

The receptor was derived from a woman aged 18-29 years in good health. Sample: blood.

The CDR3, as DNA: TGCAGTGCTAGTCAGGGTAACTATGGCTACACCTTC. Translated: CSASQGNYGYTF. The chain is built from TRBV20-1 and TRBJ1-2, with a tentative D call TRBD1 (5 bases). CDR3 length equals 12 residues. Germline lookup yields CDR1 DFQATT and CDR2 SNEGSKA (reference sequence). Trimming left V 3 bases short and J 1 base short, with 6 bases between.